This T cell receptor (beta chain) was recorded in a study of CD8 T cells in Susac syndrome. Study results and caveats: Only a relatively small number of individuals were included in the TCR sequencing and HLA analysis.

TEMRA cells underwent FACS enrichment and CD8+ and CD4+ T cells underwent negative isolation. As for this clonotype: Its antigen is unidentified.

The RNA, 0.5 to 1 ug, was put through reverse transcription using random hexamers. An immunoSEQ multiplex PCR amplified TCR beta CDR3 over 54 Vbeta and 13 Jbeta. TCRdb independently ran MiXCR on the immunoSEQ multiplex PCR reads; one entry per CDR3 protein. The table includes roughly 50,000 distinct CDR3 sequences, more than 85% detected once. Deletions cut 1 base from V and 7 bases from J, with 14 bases between. The germline V gene has CDR1 LGHDT and CDR2 YNNKEL (reference sequence). The CDR3 is 14 residues long. The chain has TRBV3-1 and TRBJ2-7; D not certain. The clonotype originates from a human donor in good health. Source material: CD8+ T cells from PBMCs. CDR3 sequence (DNA): TGTGCCAGCAGCCAAGCTGTCATGATGGGAGAGCAGTACTTC. Translated, it gives CASSQAVMMGEQYF.